This record concerns one T cell receptor (beta chain) sequence. The data belong to a study of blood T cell repertoires in COVID-19. Study as a whole: Sample material is recorded as cDNA or gDNA derived from T cells, B-cell-depleted T cells, or PBMCs.

Per the study methods: Amplification of reference gene primers was used by the study to estimate nucleated cell counts. The assay was immunoSEQ multiplex PCR, and TCRdb's table has in-frame clones only and misses some. The V and J calls and clone size come from that table; D and trimming were worked out from the DNA. The table records about 120,000 clones, around nine tenths of them present only once. Germline V lookup: CDR1 MNHEY, CDR2 SMNVEV (reference sequence). V lost 6 bases and J lost 7, with 16 bases in between. The CDR3 covers 14 residues. The source of this sequence is a woman between 45 and 65 years old with acute or convalescent COVID-19. The rearrangement uses TRBV27 and TRBJ1-5, with D maybe TRBD1 (5 bases). Material for sequencing was peripheral blood. The CDR3 DNA sequence: TGTGCCAGCAGCTTGGGGCGTGTTGGACAGCCCCAGCATTTT. Residues: CASSLGRVGQPQHF.